Listed below are T cell receptor beta chains from one sample, sequenced in a study of molecular identifiers for immune sequencing clone quantification. A single record per CDR3 protein comes from TCRdb applying MiXCR to the PCR reads. This sample has about 36,000 distinct CDR3 sequences, with roughly 20% found just once. The specimen sequenced was naive CD8+ T cells from blood, with Jurkat cell RNA spiked in. Receptors originate from a human donor in good health. Some libraries in this study had Jurkat cell RNA spiked in. CDR3s include the opening cysteine and the closing phenylalanine or tryptophan. Fields, in order: CDR3 length, clone size, J gene, D gene, V gene, CDR3 protein, CDR3 DNA. A D gene is named only where the DNA matches it firmly. The listing skips clone size in some rows; elsewhere it reads once, few, many or a size class.

cdr3_length: 15
clone_size: many
j_call: TRBJ2-7
d_call: TRBD1
v_call: TRBV9
cdr3_aa: CASSVVDRGPDEQYF
cdr3_nt: TGTGCCAGCAGCGTAGTGGACAGGGGGCCCGACGAGCAGTACTTC

cdr3_length: 16
clone_size: few
j_call: TRBJ2-1
d_call: .
v_call: TRBV29-1
cdr3_aa: CSVEGAFEGLYNEQFF
cdr3_nt: TGCAGCGTTGAGGGCGCGTTCGAAGGGTTATACAATGAGCAGTTCTTC

cdr3_length: 13
clone_size: .
j_call: TRBJ2-7
d_call: .
v_call: TRBV5-1
cdr3_aa: CASSLAGSYEQYF
cdr3_nt: TGCGCCAGCAGCTTGGCGGGGTCCTACGAGCAGTACTTC

cdr3_length: 14
clone_size: many
j_call: TRBJ2-7
d_call: .
v_call: TRBV9
cdr3_aa: CASSVASAAYEQYF
cdr3_nt: TGTGCCAGCAGCGTAGCTAGCGCGGCCTACGAGCAGTACTTC

cdr3_length: 14
clone_size: .
j_call: TRBJ1-1
d_call: .
v_call: TRBV5-1
cdr3_aa: CASSPFSGDTEAFF
cdr3_nt: TGCGCCAGCAGTCCTTTTTCCGGGGACACTGAAGCTTTCTTT

cdr3_length: 10
clone_size: many
j_call: TRBJ2-7
d_call: TRBD2
v_call: TRBV6-6
cdr3_aa: CASGEGEQYF
cdr3_nt: TGTGCCAGCGGGGAGGGCGAGCAGTACTTC

cdr3_length: 13
clone_size: many
j_call: TRBJ2-7
d_call: TRBD2
v_call: TRBV28
cdr3_aa: CASSLSSGYEQYF
cdr3_nt: TGTGCCAGCAGTTTGTCTAGCGGCTACGAGCAGTACTTC

cdr3_length: 14
clone_size: many
j_call: TRBJ2-5
d_call: .
v_call: TRBV5-5
cdr3_aa: CASSLVQPKETQYF
cdr3_nt: TGTGCCAGCAGCTTGGTCCAGCCAAAAGAGACCCAGTACTTC

cdr3_length: 14
clone_size: many
j_call: TRBJ2-7
d_call: TRBD2
v_call: TRBV4-2
cdr3_aa: CASSQGTSGNEQYF
cdr3_nt: TGTGCCAGCAGCCAAGGGACTAGCGGTAACGAGCAGTACTTC

cdr3_length: 15
clone_size: many
j_call: TRBJ2-5
d_call: TRBD2
v_call: TRBV15
cdr3_aa: CATSRVPGGGETQYF
cdr3_nt: TGTGCCACCAGCAGAGTACCCGGGGGGGGGGAGACCCAGTACTTC

cdr3_length: 16
clone_size: many
j_call: TRBJ2-2
d_call: TRBD1
v_call: TRBV4-2
cdr3_aa: CASSQDPGTATGELFF
cdr3_nt: TGTGCCAGCAGCCAAGATCCGGGGACAGCCACCGGGGAGCTGTTTTTT

cdr3_length: 17
clone_size: many
j_call: TRBJ2-5
d_call: .
v_call: TRBV28
cdr3_aa: CASIMTGIAITGETQYF
cdr3_nt: TGTGCCAGCATCATGACAGGCATAGCCATCACGGGGGAGACCCAGTACTTC

cdr3_length: 12
clone_size: many
j_call: TRBJ2-7
d_call: .
v_call: TRBV5-6
cdr3_aa: CASSTTAYEQYF
cdr3_nt: TGTGCCAGCAGCACCACAGCCTACGAGCAGTACTTC

cdr3_length: 14
clone_size: medium-sized
j_call: TRBJ2-7
d_call: TRBD1
v_call: TRBV5-1
cdr3_aa: CASSLPGGGDEQYF
cdr3_nt: TGCGCCAGCAGCTTGCCAGGGGGCGGCGACGAGCAGTACTTC

cdr3_length: 15
clone_size: .
j_call: TRBJ1-1
d_call: .
v_call: TRBV13
cdr3_aa: CASSAQGGLNTEASF
cdr3_nt: TGTGCCAGCAGCGCACAGGGAGGTCTGAACACTGAAGCTTCCTTT

cdr3_length: 14
clone_size: many
j_call: TRBJ2-1
d_call: .
v_call: TRBV10-3
cdr3_aa: CATSGGSEYNEQFF
cdr3_nt: TGTGCCACGTCGGGGGGCAGTGAGTACAATGAGCAGTTCTTC

cdr3_length: 13
clone_size: many
j_call: TRBJ2-5
d_call: .
v_call: TRBV6-5
cdr3_aa: CASSYHGGETQYF
cdr3_nt: TGTGCCAGCAGTTATCATGGGGGGGAGACCCAGTACTTC

cdr3_length: 13
clone_size: many
j_call: TRBJ1-2
d_call: .
v_call: TRBV27
cdr3_aa: CASSYRDSYGYTF
cdr3_nt: TGTGCCAGCAGTTACAGGGATTCCTATGGCTACACCTTC